This T cell receptor (beta chain) derives from a study of T cell responses to AZD1222 COVID-19 vaccine. Study background: Second-dose groups at about 4 or about 12 weeks were pooled. Study-level results: Two doses of AZD1222 preceded a rise in Spike-specific TCR breadth and depth. Possibly, clonal diversity was underestimated; donors were largely white British and included more females. Reportedly, nearly half of unique spike TCRs recognized epitopes outside B.1.351/B.1.1.7 mutations.

Sequencing used immunoSEQ multiplex PCR; TCRdb keeps in-frame clones, though not all of them. This table has around 130,000 clones, approximately 85% appearing once. The CDR3 runs to 13 residues. Between the trimmed V and J ends, which lost 8 bases and 6 bases, there was a span of 17 bases. Details on this clone: Its antigen is as yet unknown.

The receptor was derived from an adult in good health. The source was peripheral blood, collected on day 0 of AZD1222 vaccination. The chain is built from TRBV12-3 or TRBV12-4 and TRBJ2-7, with D possibly TRBD1 on 6 matching bases. CDR3 sequence: CASCRDIWVEQYF. The CDR3 DNA reads TGTGCCAGCTGCCGGGACATATGGGTCGAGCAGTACTTC.